This passage covers 22 T cell receptor beta chains from one sample sequenced in a study of blood T cell repertoires in COVID-19. TCRdb's copy holds only in-frame clones and misses some; the assay was immunoSEQ multiplex PCR. The data show a few hundred thousand clones, roughly 86% seen once. The source material was PBMCs or T cells enriched from blood (not recorded which). The receptors originated from a woman aged 25-40 years who had been exposed to COVID-19.

A single count supports this clone. The chain has TRBV7-3 and TRBJ1-2, with 8 bases fitting TRBD1. Germline V gene sequence: CDR1 SGHTA, CDR2 FQGTGA. This CDR3 spans 15 amino acids. V was pared by 0 bases and J by 8 bases, with 8 bases of the junction left unmatched. The CDR3 DNA follows: TGTGCCAGCAGCTTAACCCCGGACAGGGCCCAAGGCTACACCTTC. It translates to CASSLTPDRAQGYTF.

CDR3 loop: CAIVAAGSYEQYF. Written as DNA, the CDR3 is TGTGCCATCGTGGCAGCAGGATCCTACGAGCAGTACTTC. The genes are TRBV10-3 and TRBJ2-7; D ambiguous. CDR1 ENHRY and CDR2 SYGVKD come from the germline V gene. This CDR3 contains 13 residues. V lost 8 bases to trimming and J lost 1 base, with 12 bases between them.

The rearrangement joins TRBV19 to TRBJ1-1; D is undetermined. The V gene's germline CDR1 is LNHDA and CDR2 SQIVND (reference sequence). This CDR3 has 14 residues. CDR3 in amino acids: CATNTGSMNTEAFF. Here the CDR3 DNA reads TGTGCAACAAACACGGGATCCATGAACACTGAAGCTTTCTTT. The whole variable domain, filled in from reference TRBV19 and TRBJ1-1, reads DGGITQSPKYLFRKEGQNVTLSCEQNLNHDAMYWYRQDPGQGLRLIYYSQIVNDFQKGDIAEGYSVSREKKESFPLTVTSAQKNPTAFYLCATNTGSMNTEAFFGQGTRLTVV.

V and J are TRBV20-1 and TRBJ1-4, with TRBD1 identical over 9 bases. The length of the CDR3 is 14 residues. The germline V gene has CDR1 DFQATT and CDR2 SNEGSKA (reference sequence). V trimming: 3 bases; J trimming: 8 bases; junction bases outside the gene matches: 7. This CDR3 reads CSASPGQGTEKLFF. The CDR3 region has the DNA TGCAGTGCTAGTCCCGGACAGGGGACCGAAAAACTGTTTTTT.

The rearrangement joins TRBV4-2 to TRBJ2-2, with no clear D. The CDR3 contains 16 residues. V lost 0 bases and J lost 5, with 13 bases in between. Per germline, CDR1 LGHNA and CDR2 YNFKEQ. CDR3 amino acids: CASSQDPAIATGELFF. The CDR3 nucleotides read TGTGCCAGCAGCCAAGATCCTGCTATAGCTACCGGGGAGCTGTTTTTT.

The V and J genes are TRBV5-6 and TRBJ2-7; no clear D gene. Germline-derived CDR1 and CDR2 are SGHDT and YYEEEE. This CDR3 region has 14 residues. Deletions cut 3 bases from V and 0 bases from J, with 10 bases between. CDR3 protein: CASSYGGNSYEQYF. The CDR3 DNA reads as TGTGCCAGCAGCTACGGCGGCAACTCCTACGAGCAGTACTTC.

This clone was seen a single time. The chain recombines TRBV19 with TRBJ1-5, with 9 nucleotides matching TRBD1. The junction had 8 bases not matched to a gene; V was cut back by 4 bases and J by 4 bases. Germline CDR1 and CDR2: LNHDA and SQIVND (reference sequence). This CDR3 is built from 16 residues. This chain's CDR3 is CASSRLDRGANQPQHF. The CDR3 DNA reads TGTGCCAGTAGTAGATTGGACAGGGGCGCGAATCAGCCCCAGCATTTT.

This chain links TRBV5-1 with TRBJ1-4; the match to TRBD1 covers 12 bases. CDR1 is SGHRS and CDR2 is YFSETQ in the germline V gene. The length of the CDR3 is 14 residues. V shed 4 bases and J 8 bases; nucleotides not matched to a gene: 3. In nucleotides, the CDR3 is TGCGCCAGCAGCCTGGGACAGGGGGCCGAAAAACTGTTTTTT. Amino acids: CASSLGQGAEKLFF.

This clone occurred once. This chain uses TRBV5-8 with TRBJ2-7, with D possibly matching TRBD2 (6 bases). Per the germline V gene, CDR1 is SGHTS and CDR2 is YDEGEE. V was trimmed by 4 bases and J by 6 bases, leaving 17 bases between them. CDR3 length: 14 residues. CDR3 bases: TGTGCCAGCAGCAAGGGACTGACTCTGGGCGAGCAGTACTTC. Protein: CASSKGLTLGEQYF.

The chain joins TRBV7-6 to TRBJ1-2; no reliable D call. The V gene lost 5 bases and the J gene lost 7 bases, with 20 bases spanning the gap. CDR1 SGHVS and CDR2 FNYEAQ come from the germline V gene. CDR3 length equals 15 residues. CDR3 protein: CASSLSMGFGLGYTF. As DNA, the CDR3 is TGTGCCAGCAGCCTCTCCATGGGGTTCGGACTTGGCTACACCTTC.

The rearrangement joins TRBV5-1 to TRBJ1-4; D call uncertain. The CDR3 extends over 14 amino acids. The V end was cut by 2 bases, the J end by 0 bases, with 5 bases between. The V gene's germline CDR1 is SGHRS and CDR2 YFSETQ. CDR3 residues: CASSLQTTNEKLFF. Here the CDR3 DNA reads TGCGCCAGCAGCTTACAAACAACTAATGAAAAACTGTTTTTT.

Note on this clone: This sample also contains other DNA sequences that code for the same CDR3. This chain connects TRBV7-7 to TRBJ2-7, with 10 bases aligning to TRBD1. CDR3 size: 14 residues. The germline V gene has CDR1 SSHAT and CDR2 FNYEAQ (reference sequence). The V and J ends lost 1 base and 3 bases, in that order; junction bases with no gene match: 0. This CDR3 reads CASSLGDRGYEQYF. The CDR3 DNA sequence: TGTGCCAGCAGCTTAGGGGACAGGGGCTACGAGCAGTACTTC.

A single count supports this clone. The chain combines TRBV25-1 with TRBJ2-5, with 8 nucleotides matching TRBD2. Per germline, CDR1 MGHDK and CDR2 SYGVNS. With V trimmed by 3 bases and J by 5 bases, 8 bases remained unmatched. This CDR3 region has 15 residues. The CDR3 sequence: CASSDQAGARETQYF. CDR3 coding DNA: TGTGCCAGCAGTGATCAAGCGGGAGCTCGGGAGACCCAGTACTTC.

The chain is built from TRBV19 and TRBJ1-5; TRBD1 matches 8 bases. This CDR3 contains 15 residues. Trimming removed 7 bases from V and 6 bases from J; junction bases left unmatched: 11. CDR1 and CDR2 (germline): LNHDA, SQIVND (reference sequence). The CDR3 is CASTEGQVGGQPQHF. Here the CDR3 DNA reads TGTGCCAGTACTGAGGGACAGGTGGGGGGTCAGCCCCAGCATTTT.

The chain recombines TRBV6-5 with TRBJ2-2; D perhaps matches TRBD2 (6 bases). Germline assignment: CDR1 MNHEY and CDR2 SVGAGI. The CDR3 has 13 residues. Trimming cost V 5 bases and J 4 bases, with 8 bases left between them. The CDR3 protein is CASSLATTGELFF. The CDR3 nucleotides are TGTGCCAGCAGTCTAGCGACCACCGGGGAGCTGTTTTTT.

The chain carries TRBV5-6 and TRBJ1-3; weak D call: TRBD1 (6 bases). Germline V lookup: CDR1 SGHDT, CDR2 YYEEEE. Trimming left V 1 base short and J 12 bases short, with 8 bases between. This CDR3 is 11 amino acids long. The CDR3 DNA sequence: TGTGCCAGCAGCTTGAACAGGGTCATATATTTT. Encoded protein: CASSLNRVIYF.

This chain uses TRBV12-5 with TRBJ2-1; TRBD2 agrees at 13 bases. V dropped 7 bases and J dropped 6; count of bases not matched to a gene: 3. Germline-derived CDR1 and CDR2 are LGHNT and FRNRAP. The CDR3 has 14 amino acids. This CDR3 reads CASATSGGGNEQFF. In nucleotides, the CDR3 is TGTGCTAGTGCCACTAGCGGGGGGGGCAATGAGCAGTTCTTC.

This clone was detected once. The rearrangement links TRBV6-5 to TRBJ1-5; D is perhaps TRBD1 (5 bases). CDR3 size: 14 residues. V was trimmed by 7 bases and J by 4 bases, leaving 14 bases between them. In germline, CDR1 is MNHEY, CDR2 SVGAGI. CDR3 in amino acids: CASTPGDLNQPQHF. CDR3 nucleotides: TGTGCCAGCACCCCGGGGGACCTTAATCAGCCCCAGCATTTT.

V gene TRBV6-4 combines with J gene TRBJ1-6; D is unclear. CDR3 length: 14 residues. Germline V CDR1 and CDR2: MRHNA, SNTAGT. The germline V and J ends were trimmed by 8 bases and 0 bases, with 8 bases remaining between them. For the CDR3, the DNA is TGTGCCAGCCGGGTCGACTCCTATAATTCACCCCTCCACTTT. Translating gives CASRVDSYNSPLHF.

The chain links TRBV10-3 to TRBJ2-1; TRBD1 matches at 7 bases. V lost 7 bases, J lost 5 bases, and 8 bases stayed unmatched. This CDR3 comprises 14 residues. The germline V gene encodes CDR1 ENHRY and CDR2 SYGVKD. In nucleotides, the CDR3 is TGTGCCATCAAAGCGGCAGGGGGTCACAATGAGCAGTTCTTC. It yields the protein CAIKAAGGHNEQFF.

This clone was seen just once. The chain combines TRBV18 with TRBJ1-4; 11 nucleotides agree with TRBD1. The CDR3 is 17 amino acids. J was trimmed by 5 bases and V by 3 bases; bases with no gene match: 8. CDR1 and CDR2 (germline): KGHSH, LQKENI. CDR3 in amino acids: CASSPPGQGVFNEKLFF. CDR3 nucleotide sequence: TGTGCCAGCTCACCCCCGGGACAGGGGGTTTTCAATGAAAAACTGTTTTTT.

The chain recombines TRBV12-3 or TRBV12-4 with TRBJ2-1; weak D call: TRBD1 (5 bases). The CDR3 totals 12 residues. Trimming pared 5 bases from V and 6 bases from J, leaving 8 bases between. The CDR3 region has the DNA TGTGCCAGCAGTAGACAGAGCAATGAGCAGTTCTTC. Amino acids: CASSRQSNEQFF.